The 27 T cell receptor beta chains below come from one sample, sequenced in a study of cytomegalovirus exposure and HLA in healthy donors. The study ran its PCR with 60 Vbeta and 13 Jbeta primers. Generated by immunoSEQ multiplex PCR, the TCRdb table keeps only in-frame clones and is missing some. The sample holds 150,000 to 200,000 clones, 65% to 85% seen once. Sequences were obtained from PBMCs. These receptor sequences come from a woman aged 45-60 years in good health and CMV-seropositive.

V is TRBV7-9 and J is TRBJ2-5; 8 bases are a match to TRBD2. The V segment lost 5 bases and the J segment 2 bases; nucleotides outside the gene matches: 10. The CDR3 length is 16 residues. Per the germline V gene, CDR1 is SEHNR and CDR2 is FQNEAQ (reference sequence). DNA of the CDR3: TGTGCCAGCAGCCCCAACTCGGGGGGGGAGCAAGAGACCCAGTACTTC. Protein sequence: CASSPNSGGEQETQYF.

The chain uses TRBV5-5 and TRBJ2-7; the D gene is possibly TRBD2 (6 bases). CDR1 is SGHKS and CDR2 is YYEKEE in the germline V gene (reference sequence). The V end lost 4 bases, the J end lost 5 bases, and 16 bases lay between the germline ends. CDR3 length: 14 amino acids. CDR3 DNA: TGTGCCAGCAGCCGGACACTAGCATCCGACGAGCAGTACTTC. Its protein is CASSRTLASDEQYF. Together with reference TRBV5-5 and TRBJ2-7, the CDR3 gives the full variable domain: DAGVTQSPTHLIKTRGQQVTLRCSPISGHKSVSWYQQVLGQGPQFIFQYYEKEERGRGNFPDRFSARQFPNYSSELNVNALLLGDSALYLCASSRTLASDEQYFGPGTRLTVT.

This rearrangement joins TRBV5-5 to TRBJ2-7; D possibly corresponds to TRBD2 (6 bases). There are 19 residues in the CDR3. Germline loops: CDR1 SGHKS, CDR2 YYEKEE (reference sequence). The V and J ends lost 3 bases and 0 bases respectively, with 25 bases between them. Here the CDR3 DNA reads TGTGCCAGCAGCTCGCTCCCGGGACTCCAAATCGGAGGCTCCTACGAGCAGTACTTC. This codes for CASSSLPGLQIGGSYEQYF.

The chain carries TRBV29-1 and TRBJ1-1; D ambiguous. The CDR3 loop spans 13 amino acids. The V end lost 0 bases, the J end lost 2 bases, and 7 bases lay between the germline ends. Germline lookup yields CDR1 SQVTM and CDR2 ANQGSEA. CDR3 nucleotide sequence: TGCAGCGTTGAAGAACAAGAAAACACTGAAGCTTTCTTT. Translated: CSVEEQENTEAFF.

This clone has only a few counts. The gene calls are TRBV9 and TRBJ1-1; D may be TRBD1 (5 bases). CDR1 is SGDLS, CDR2 YYNGEE, per germline. CDR3 length equals 14 residues. V shed 4 bases and J shed 4 bases, with 14 bases lying between them. The CDR3 sequence: CASSPETVSTEAFF. In DNA form, the CDR3 reads TGTGCCAGCAGCCCCGAGACAGTTAGCACTGAAGCTTTCTTT.

This chain uses TRBV29-1 with TRBJ2-7; TRBD1 is a possible D gene (7 bases). The CDR3 is 12 residues long. In germline, CDR1 is SQVTM, CDR2 ANQGSEA. The germline V and J ends were trimmed by 6 bases and 7 bases, with 16 bases remaining between them. The CDR3 loop reads CSVTGDSWEQYF. The CDR3 nucleotides are TGCAGCGTCACAGGGGACTCCTGGGAGCAGTACTTC.

The chain is built from TRBV19 and TRBJ1-2; 12 positions match TRBD1. Germline V CDR1 and CDR2: LNHDA, SQIVND (reference sequence). V dropped 4 bases and J dropped 4; count of bases not matched to a gene: 10. The CDR3 extends over 17 amino acids. DNA for the CDR3: TGTGCCAGTAGTACCTTCCGAGGGACAGGGGGCATCTATGGCTACACCTTC. It yields the protein CASSTFRGTGGIYGYTF.

The V gene is TRBV25-1, the J gene TRBJ1-4; no clear D gene. Germline V gives CDR1 MGHDK, CDR2 SYGVNS. CDR3 length: 16 residues. Trimming stripped 3 bases from V and 0 bases from J, with 11 bases between. The CDR3 region has the DNA TGTGCCAGCAGTGACCCGAGTGGAGCAACTAATGAAAAACTGTTTTTT. This codes for CASSDPSGATNEKLFF.

Note on this clone: The identical CDR3 is also encoded by other nucleotide sequences in the sample. The gene calls are TRBV28 and TRBJ2-5; 7 bases agree with TRBD2. The length of the CDR3 is 16 residues. In germline, CDR1 is MDHEN, CDR2 SYDVKM. V shed 3 bases, J shed 1 base, and the junction held 8 bases outside the gene matches. The CDR3 reads CASSLGLAVFQETQYF. CDR3 nucleotides: TGTGCCAGCAGTTTGGGGCTAGCGGTTTTCCAAGAGACCCAGTACTTC. Full variable domain (outside the CDR3, taken from reference TRBV28 and TRBJ2-5): DVKVTQSSRYLVKRTGEKVFLECVQDMDHENMFWYRQDPGLGLRLIYFSYDVKMKEKGDIPEGYSVSREKKERFSLILESASTNQTSMYLCASSLGLAVFQETQYFGPGTRLLVL.

This chain joins TRBV19 and TRBJ1-5; D not resolved. The germline gives CDR1 LNHDA, CDR2 SQIVND (reference sequence). CDR3 size: 15 residues. V shed 5 bases and J shed 0 bases, with 11 bases lying between them. The CDR3 DNA is TGTGCCAGTAGTGCTCTACAGAATAGCAATCAGCCCCAGCATTTT. Its translation: CASSALQNSNQPQHF.

J is TRBJ2-7 and V is TRBV6-1; unclear D gene. This CDR3 has 12 residues. Germline V gives CDR1 MNHNS, CDR2 SASEGT. Trimming left V 5 bases short and J 4 bases short, with 9 bases between. The CDR3 DNA follows: TGTGCCAGCAGTAGACTTAATTACGAGCAGTACTTC. This translates into CASSRLNYEQYF.

This chain's CDR3 is CAISAQTSGGPVGGNIQYF. CDR3 DNA sequence: TGTGCCATCAGTGCACAGACTAGCGGGGGCCCCGTCGGGGGAAACATTCAGTACTTC. The J gene is TRBJ2-4, the V gene TRBV10-3; 12 positions match TRBD2. Germline trimming cut 4 bases from V and 6 bases from J; bases unmatched to any gene: 16. The CDR3 covers 19 residues. Germline loops: CDR1 ENHRY, CDR2 SYGVKD.

This clone turned up a few times. The rearrangement uses TRBV2 and TRBJ2-7; TRBD2 might be the D (7 bases). The CDR3 is 14 amino acids. Looked up from germline, CDR1 is SNHLY and CDR2 is FYNNEI. The ends were cut back, 1 base at V and 11 bases at J, with 18 bases in the middle. DNA of the CDR3: TGTGCCAGCAGTGAAGTCACGGGGGGCCATACAAAGTACTTC. The encoded protein is CASSEVTGGHTKYF.

This clone appeared once. This sequence joins TRBV7-2 and TRBJ2-5, with 13 bases aligning to TRBD2. Germline CDR1 and CDR2: SGHTA and FQGNSA. After removal of 7 bases from V and 13 bases from J, the junction contained 12 bases not matched to a gene. The CDR3 is made up of 14 amino acids. CDR3 in amino acids: CASTQTSGRPFRYF. The DNA of the CDR3 is TGTGCCAGCACTCAGACTAGCGGGAGGCCCTTCCGGTACTTC.

This clone was recorded a few times. This chain uses TRBV13 with TRBJ2-3; a possible D gene is TRBD2 (5 bases). Germline V gene sequence: CDR1 PRHDT, CDR2 FYEKMQ (reference sequence). The CDR3 extends over 15 amino acids. Trimming removed 0 bases at V and 2 bases at J, with 9 bases between. The CDR3 reads CASSLGSSHTDTQYF. In DNA, the CDR3 is TGTGCCAGCAGCTTAGGGTCTAGCCACACAGATACGCAGTATTTT.

The V call is TRBV29-1, the J call TRBJ2-1; D is undetermined. V was pared by 5 bases and J by 8 bases, with 10 bases between. The CDR3 loop spans 11 amino acids. From germline, CDR1 is SQVTM and CDR2 ANQGSEA. CDR3 loop: CSVLNFDEQFF. CDR3 nucleotide sequence: TGCAGCGTTCTAAATTTCGATGAGCAGTTCTTC.

V and J are TRBV2 and TRBJ1-3; D uncertain. CDR3 size: 15 residues. The germline V gene encodes CDR1 SNHLY and CDR2 FYNNEI. Between the trimmed V and J ends, which lost 5 bases and 0 bases, there was a span of 11 bases. This CDR3 is CASSSSDFSGNTIYF. CDR3 DNA: TGTGCCAGCAGTTCTTCCGACTTCTCTGGAAACACCATATATTTT.

The chain links TRBV5-1 to TRBJ2-7; tentative D call: TRBD2 (7 bases). The ends were cut back, 0 bases at V and 0 bases at J, with 13 bases in the middle. Germline V gene data show CDR1 as SGHRS and CDR2 as YFSETQ. This CDR3 has 16 residues. The CDR3 region has the DNA TGCGCCAGCAGCTTGGCGGCGGGGGCCCTCTCCTACGAGCAGTACTTC. Amino acid sequence: CASSLAAGALSYEQYF. The full variable domain, in which reference TRBV5-1 and TRBJ2-7 provide the parts outside the CDR3, is KAGVTQTPRYLIKTRGQQVTLSCSPISGHRSVSWYQQTPGQGLQFLFEYFSETQRNKGNFPGRFSGRQFSNSRSEMNVSTLELGDSALYLCASSLAAGALSYEQYFGPGTRLTVT.

The chain joins TRBV2 to TRBJ2-3; the match to TRBD1 covers 9 bases. This CDR3 has 17 amino acids. The germline CDR1 and CDR2 sequences are SNHLY and FYNNEI. Germline trimming cut 7 bases from V and 4 bases from J; bases unmatched to any gene: 15. The CDR3 here is CASTDGWATGGADTQYF. CDR3 bases: TGTGCCAGCACCGATGGGTGGGCTACAGGGGGCGCAGATACGCAGTATTTT. Full variable domain (outside the CDR3, taken from reference TRBV2 and TRBJ2-3): EPEVTQTPSHQVTQMGQEVILRCVPISNHLYFYWYRQILGQKVEFLVSFYNNEISEKSEIFDDQFSVERPDGSNFTLKIRSTKLEDSAMYFCASTDGWATGGADTQYFGPGTRLTVL.

The sample holds a few counts of this clone. The genes are TRBV21-1 and TRBJ2-7; TRBD2, as called in the table, went unchecked against the DNA. TRBV21-1 is listed as a pseudogene. The CDR3 has 15 residues. CDR3 region: CASSKPSGWTYEQYF. As DNA, the CDR3 is TGTGCCAGCAGCAAACCTAGCGGGTGGACCTACGAGCAGTACTTC.

This chain uses TRBV6-5 with TRBJ1-2, with D possibly TRBD1 on 6 matching bases. The CDR3 is 13 residues long. Germline loops: CDR1 MNHEY, CDR2 SVGAGI. Trimming removed 6 bases from V and 4 bases from J, with 12 bases in between. The CDR3 region has the DNA TGTGCCAGCAGGCCGGGACATGGCTATGGCTACACCTTC. Its translation: CASRPGHGYGYTF.

The chain employs TRBV5-1 and TRBJ1-3; a weak D match, TRBD1 (6 bases). CDR3 length: 16 residues. Trimming took 3 bases from V and 3 from J, leaving 16 bases between them. Germline CDR1 and CDR2: SGHRS and YFSETQ. The CDR3 reads CASSSTGGRFGNTIYF. For the CDR3, the DNA is TGCGCCAGCAGCTCGACGGGGGGGCGGTTTGGAAACACCATATATTTT.

The chain combines TRBV19 with TRBJ2-1; D is perhaps TRBD2 (5 bases). CDR1 is LNHDA, CDR2 SQIVND, per germline (reference sequence). The CDR3 has 15 residues. Trimming took 4 bases from V and 2 from J, leaving 12 bases between them. CDR3 nucleotide sequence: TGTGCCAGTAGTACCAGTGGAGGCGCCTACAATGAGCAGTTCTTC. Its translation: CASSTSGGAYNEQFF.

This sequence joins TRBV29-1 and TRBJ2-3; D ambiguous. This CDR3 contains 13 residues. The germline V and J ends were trimmed by 4 bases and 2 bases, with 10 bases remaining between them. Germline lookup yields CDR1 SQVTM and CDR2 ANQGSEA. The CDR3 loop reads CSVVLRHTDTQYF. CDR3 bases: TGCAGCGTTGTACTCCGACACACAGATACGCAGTATTTT.

The chain carries TRBV7-9 and TRBJ2-5, with unresolved D. The CDR3 runs to 11 residues. Germline loops: CDR1 SEHNR, CDR2 FQNEAQ (reference sequence). The V end lost 5 bases, the J end lost 3 bases, and 4 bases lay between the germline ends. CDR3: CASSVKETQYF. In nucleotides, the CDR3 is TGTGCCAGCAGCGTAAAAGAGACCCAGTACTTC.

The chain is built from TRBV5-4 and TRBJ2-7; D is possibly TRBD1 (6 bases). This CDR3 is 13 amino acids long. From germline, CDR1 is SGHNT and CDR2 YYREEE (reference sequence). V was shortened by 1 base and J by 5 bases, with 10 bases between the two germline ends. The CDR3 sequence: CASSLTGIHEQYF. Written as DNA, the CDR3 is TGTGCCAGCAGCTTGACAGGGATCCACGAGCAGTACTTC. The full variable domain, completed using reference TRBV5-4 and TRBJ2-7, is ETGVTQSPTHLIKTRGQQVTLRCSSQSGHNTVSWYQQALGQGPQFIFQYYREEENGRGNFPPRFSGLQFPNYSSELNVNALELDDSALYLCASSLTGIHEQYFGPGTRLTVT.

Concerning this clone itself: At the DNA level, this CDR3 is encoded by other sequences in the same sample as well. The rearrangement links TRBV6-6 to TRBJ1-4; a possible D gene is TRBD1 (5 bases). Trimming took off 6 bases at V and 0 bases at J, with 8 bases between the two ends. The CDR3 is 14 residues long. The germline V gene encodes CDR1 MNHNY and CDR2 SVGAGI (reference sequence). CDR3 coding DNA: TGTGCCAGCAGCGACAGCGCAACTAATGAAAAACTGTTTTTT. As protein: CASSDSATNEKLFF.